Included here is one T cell receptor beta chain sequence, with context. Its target is unknown. This entry comes from a study of cytomegalovirus exposure and HLA in healthy donors. Broader study findings: Reportedly, cytomegalovirus status was diagnosed with high sensitivity and specificity. Later on, an analysis tied 18,000 or so TCR beta sequences to HLA alleles at 0.05 false discovery rate. Associated with cytomegalovirus, according to the listing, were 150 to 200 TCR beta chains.

The germline V gene encodes CDR1 MDHEN and CDR2 SYDVKM. The V and J ends lost 5 bases and 2 bases respectively, with 9 bases between them. This CDR3 contains 13 residues. The primer mix had 60 Vbeta and 13 Jbeta primers. The data were produced by immunoSEQ multiplex PCR, yet TCRdb's version contains in-frame clones alone and is incomplete. The sample shows 150,000 or so clones, 80% to 85% of them seen only once. The receptor's source is a man aged 18-30 years in good health and CMV-seronegative. This chain links TRBV28 with TRBJ1-2, with no clear D. Input material: PBMCs. DNA of the CDR3: TGTGCCAGCAGTGAACAGAGCAACTATGGCTACACCTTC. As protein: CASSEQSNYGYTF.